The rows below give T cell receptor beta chains drawn from one sample of a study of OX40 agonist ivuxolimab in advanced cancers. Generated by immunoSEQ multiplex PCR, the TCRdb table keeps only in-frame clones and is missing some. The sample consists of about 46,000 clones, roughly 80% of them appearing once. The specimen was CD4+ or CD8+ T cells sorted from blood, collected in a trial of the OX40 agonist ivuxolimab. These receptors came from an adult with an advanced solid tumor such as melanoma, head and neck, liver or kidney cancer. The CDR3 runs from the conserved cysteine through the conserved F or W. A D gene is named only where the DNA matches it firmly. Clone size is stated in some rows and not others, as once, few, many or a class when expanded.

-	-	TRBV9	TRBJ2-3	TGTGCCAGCAGCGTATCCAGCCTGGAAACAGATACGCAGTATTTT	CASSVSSLETDTQYF
-	-	TRBV4-1	TRBJ2-1	TGCGCCAGCAGCCAAGTAGAGGGCTCCTACAATGAGCAGTTCTTC	CASSQVEGSYNEQFF
-	TRBD2	TRBV2	TRBJ2-6	TGTGCCAGCAGTGGGCTAGCGGGGGGTATCGGGGCCAACGTCCTGACTTTC	CASSGLAGGIGANVLTF
-	-	TRBV2	TRBJ2-7	TGTGCCAGCATGCCGGACATTCGCTACGAGCAGTACTTC	CASMPDIRYEQYF
-	-	TRBV5-8	TRBJ1-5	TGTGCCAGCAGTTTTGACAGGACAAATCAGCCCCAGCATTTT	CASSFDRTNQPQHF
-	TRBD1	TRBV6-5	TRBJ2-5	TGTGCCAGCACTGGGACAGGGACGCGGGAGACCCAGTACTTC	CASTGTGTRETQYF
-	-	TRBV5-6	TRBJ2-1	TGTGCCAGCAGCGACTACAGGGAAGGGCCGTTCTTC	CASSDYREGPFF
-	-	TRBV6-6	TRBJ1-5	TGTGCCAGCGGTACAGGGAGCAATCAGCCCCAGCATTTT	CASGTGSNQPQHF
-	TRBD1	TRBV4-2	TRBJ1-2	TGTGCCAGCAGCCAAGATGTGGGACAGGCGGGCTATGGCTACACCTTC	CASSQDVGQAGYGYTF
-	-	TRBV11-3	TRBJ1-4	TGTGCCAGCCGAGATTGGACTGTAAACTCCCGAAGGGTGTTTTTT	CASRDWTVNSRRVFF
few	-	TRBV11-3	TRBJ2-1	TGTGCCAGCAGCGACCCGGGACATGGCCGCGAGCAGTTCTTC	CASSDPGHGREQFF
-	TRBD1	TRBV6-5	TRBJ1-6	TGTGCCAGCAGTGCGGGACAGGGGAGCTCACCCCTCCACTTT	CASSAGQGSSPLHF
-	-	TRBV4-2	TRBJ1-1	TGTGCCAGCAGCCAAGAGAGGGACACTGAAGCTTTCTTT	CASSQERDTEAFF
few	TRBD1	TRBV9	TRBJ1-1	TGTGCCAGCAGCCTGGGACAGGGCCGAAACACTGAAGCTTTCTTT	CASSLGQGRNTEAFF
-	-	TRBV2	TRBJ1-1	TGTGCCAGCAGTGGGGCGGGGGGGCGAAGGGCTTTCTTT	CASSGAGGRRAFF
-	TRBD1	TRBV19	TRBJ1-2	TGTGCCAGTAGTAACGACAGGGGGCAAAATGGCTACACCTTC	CASSNDRGQNGYTF
-	-	TRBV18	TRBJ1-5	TGTGCCAGCTCCCCGGCACAAGACAATCAGCCCCAGCATTTT	CASSPAQDNQPQHF
-	-	TRBV11-2	TRBJ1-1	TGTGCCAGCAGCTTGGGGACACTGAACACTGAAGCTTTCTTT	CASSLGTLNTEAFF
-	-	TRBV9	TRBJ2-5	TGTGCCAGCAGCGTAGCTAAAGGGGGGCCGGGTTTTGAGACCCAGTACTTC	CASSVAKGGPGFETQYF
-	TRBD1	TRBV6-1	TRBJ1-5	TGTGCCAGCAGTGCTGGGACAGGGGGAATCGGCAATCAGCCCCAGCATTTT	CASSAGTGGIGNQPQHF
-	-	TRBV14	TRBJ2-1	TGTGCCAGCAGCCAAGGGGCCACTGGGGCATACAATGAGCAGTTCTTC	CASSQGATGAYNEQFF
once	TRBD2	TRBV19	TRBJ2-5	TGTGCCAGTAGCGCCTCAACTGGGACTAGCGGGCCTCAAGAGACCCAGTACTTC	CASSASTGTSGPQETQYF
-	TRBD1	TRBV7-6	TRBJ2-2	TGTGCCAGCAGCCGGGACAGGGATACCGGGGAGCTGTTTTTT	CASSRDRDTGELFF
-	TRBD1	TRBV9	TRBJ2-1	TGTGCCAGCAGCGTAGGCCAGGGGGTATACAATGAGCAGTTCTTC	CASSVGQGVYNEQFF
-	-	TRBV1	TRBJ1-2	TGCACCACAGGCACTCCTGTGCGAAAGACCTATGGCTACACCTTC	CTTGTPVRKTYGYTF
-	-	TRBV7-8	TRBJ2-1	TGTGCCAGCAGCTTAGTAACGGGGGGCCCCTACAATGAGCAGTTCTTC	CASSLVTGGPYNEQFF
-	TRBD1	TRBV5-4	TRBJ2-7	TGTGCCAGCAGCCCATGGCCCGGGACAGCCTACGAGCAGTACTTC	CASSPWPGTAYEQYF
-	-	TRBV9	TRBJ1-3	TGTGCCAGCAGCGTACCGGCCGGAAACACCATATATTTT	CASSVPAGNTIYF
-	-	TRBV5-1	TRBJ2-3	TGCGCCAGCAGCTTGGGCGCTTCTTTGGTGTATACGCAGTATTTT	CASSLGASLVYTQYF
-	-	TRBV5-8	TRBJ2-3	TGTGCCAGCAGCTCCCTGGTCAGGGTCGGTGCGACAGATACGCAGTATTTT	CASSSLVRVGATDTQYF
-	-	TRBV20-1	TRBJ2-5	TGCAGTGCTAGTCCGTCAGAGACCCAGTACTTC	CSASPSETQYF
-	-	TRBV5-1	TRBJ2-5	TGCGCCAGCAGCGAACCCCAAGAGACCCAGTACTTC	CASSEPQETQYF
-	-	TRBV5-1	TRBJ1-3	TGCGCCAGCAGCGACCAGGGGGGAAACACCATATATTTT	CASSDQGGNTIYF
-	-	TRBV6-5	TRBJ1-2	TGTGCCAGCAGTTACTCCCCCACCCGGGGCTACTATGGCTACACCTTC	CASSYSPTRGYYGYTF
-	TRBD1	TRBV6-5	TRBJ2-7	TGTGCCAGCAGTCATAGACAGGGAAGTTTAAACGAGCAGTACTTC	CASSHRQGSLNEQYF
-	TRBD1	TRBV9	TRBJ1-4	TGTGCCACCGCCCAGGGGGACAGTTATAATGAAAAACTGTTTTTT	CATAQGDSYNEKLFF
-	-	TRBV9	TRBJ1-3	TGTGCCAGCAGCGTTTCTCAGGGCGGAAACACCATATATTTT	CASSVSQGGNTIYF
-	TRBD1	TRBV4-1	TRBJ1-2	TGCGCCAGCAGCCATGTACCGGGACAGGCTAACTATGGCTACACCTTC	CASSHVPGQANYGYTF
-	-	TRBV7-2	TRBJ1-6	TGTGCCAGCAGCTTAGAAAACGGTGTTAATTCACCCCTCCACTTT	CASSLENGVNSPLHF
-	-	TRBV7-2	TRBJ1-2	TGTGCCAGCAGCTTGAGGCAGGGCGGCTATGGCTACACCTTC	CASSLRQGGYGYTF
-	-	TRBV19	TRBJ1-2	TGTGCCAGTAGTGCGCAGGGAGGCTATGGCTACACCTTC	CASSAQGGYGYTF
-	-	TRBV18	TRBJ2-5	TGTGCCAGCTCACGGGATGCAGGAGAGACCCAGTACTTC	CASSRDAGETQYF
few	TRBD1	TRBV5-1	TRBJ2-1	TGCGCCAGCAGCTTGGAAGGGGTAGGGGGCAGGAATGAGCAGTTCTTC	CASSLEGVGGRNEQFF
-	-	TRBV6-5	TRBJ1-2	TGTGCCAGCAGTGCCGGGACCGTTAACTATGGCTACACCTTC	CASSAGTVNYGYTF
-	-	TRBV2	TRBJ2-7	TGTGCCAGCACCCAGGGGGGTTACGAGCAGTACTTC	CASTQGGYEQYF
-	-	TRBV6-1	TRBJ1-6	TGTGCCAGCAGTGAAAGGGTAGTCTATAATTCACCCCTCCACTTT	CASSERVVYNSPLHF
-	-	TRBV6-5	TRBJ1-1	TGTGCCAGCAGTCGTACCGGGACGACGAACACTGAAGCTTTCTTT	CASSRTGTTNTEAFF
-	TRBD2	TRBV11-2	TRBJ2-1	TGTGCCAGCAGCCCCTGGATAGCGGGGGCCACCAACAATGAGCAGTTCTTC	CASSPWIAGATNNEQFF
-	TRBD1	TRBV28	TRBJ1-4	TGTGCCAGCAGTTCCCCGGGACAGGGAAGTGAAAAACTGTTTTTT	CASSSPGQGSEKLFF
once	-	TRBV6-1	TRBJ1-3	TGTGCCAGCAGCGACGCAAGTAGCTCTGGAAACACCATATATTTT	CASSDASSSGNTIYF
-	TRBD1	TRBV19	TRBJ1-5	TGTGCCAGTAGTATCTCTCAGGGGGGCAATCAGCCCCAGCATTTT	CASSISQGGNQPQHF
-	-	TRBV18	TRBJ2-2	TGTGCCAGCTCACCACTGGAGGGGGCGAAGACCGGGGAGCTGTTTTTT	CASSPLEGAKTGELFF
-	TRBD1	TRBV10-3	TRBJ2-7	TGTGCCATCAGTTTACAGGGGCTGTACGAGCAGTACTTC	CAISLQGLYEQYF
few	TRBD2	TRBV10-3	TRBJ2-3	TGTGCCATCAGTGACCTAGCGGGGGGACTCACAGATACGCAGTATTTT	CAISDLAGGLTDTQYF
once	-	TRBV7-9	TRBJ1-4	TGTGCCAGCGGGCTCGGGAATGAAAAACTGTTTTTT	CASGLGNEKLFF
few	-	TRBV11-3	TRBJ2-7	TGTGCCAGCAGCTTAGGGGTACAGGGTGGCTACGAGCAGTACTTC	CASSLGVQGGYEQYF